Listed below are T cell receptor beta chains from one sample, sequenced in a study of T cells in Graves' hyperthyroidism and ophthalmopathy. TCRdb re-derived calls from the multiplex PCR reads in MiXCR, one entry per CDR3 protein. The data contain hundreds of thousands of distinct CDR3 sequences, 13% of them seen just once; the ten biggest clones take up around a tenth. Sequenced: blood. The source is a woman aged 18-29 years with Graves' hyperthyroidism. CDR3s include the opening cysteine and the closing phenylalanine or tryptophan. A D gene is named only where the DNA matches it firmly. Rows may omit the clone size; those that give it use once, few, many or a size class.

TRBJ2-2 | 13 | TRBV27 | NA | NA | CASGLTDTGELFF | TGTGCCAGCGGTTTAACGGACACCGGGGAGCTGTTTTTT
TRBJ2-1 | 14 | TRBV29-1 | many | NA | CSVEATGIYNEQFF | TGCAGCGTTGAAGCCACCGGGATCTACAATGAGCAGTTCTTC
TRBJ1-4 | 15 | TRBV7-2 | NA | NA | CASTGVVGIGEKLFF | TGTGCCAGTACCGGTGTGGTAGGGATCGGAGAAAAACTGTTTTTT
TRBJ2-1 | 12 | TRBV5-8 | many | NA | CASGGGLNEQFF | TGTGCCAGCGGGGGGGGCCTCAATGAGCAGTTCTTC
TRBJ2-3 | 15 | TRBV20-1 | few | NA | CSARDPAGRVDTQYF | TGCAGTGCTAGAGATCCGGCGGGGCGAGTAGATACGCAGTATTTT
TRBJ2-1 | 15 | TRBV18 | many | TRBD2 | CASSPPTSGGDEQFF | TGTGCCAGCTCACCACCGACCAGCGGGGGTGATGAGCAGTTCTTC
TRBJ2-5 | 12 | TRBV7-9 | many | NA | CASSLGPETQYF | TGTGCCAGCAGCTTGGGTCCGGAGACCCAGTACTTC
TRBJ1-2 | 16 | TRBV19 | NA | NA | CASSMDTLIRNYGYTF | TGTGCCAGTAGCATGGACACCTTAATTCGTAACTATGGCTACACCTTC
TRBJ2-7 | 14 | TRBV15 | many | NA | CATSRDTTSYEQYF | TGTGCCACCAGCAGAGATACCACGTCCTACGAGCAGTACTTC
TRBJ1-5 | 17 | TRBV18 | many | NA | CASSPPSWGQGNQPQHF | TGTGCCAGCTCACCACCCAGTTGGGGGCAGGGCAATCAGCCCCAGCATTTT
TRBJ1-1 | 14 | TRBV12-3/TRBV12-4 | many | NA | CASSFQGNLQEAFF | TGTGCCAGCAGTTTTCAGGGGAATCTACAAGAGGCTTTCTTT
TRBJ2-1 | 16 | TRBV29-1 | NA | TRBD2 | CSVVLAGASSYNEQFF | TGCAGCGTTGTACTAGCGGGTGCGAGCTCCTACAATGAGCAGTTCTTC
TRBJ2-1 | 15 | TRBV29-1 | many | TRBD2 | CSVCRGASGGVEQFF | TGCAGCGTCTGTAGGGGGGCTAGCGGGGGGGTAGAGCAGTTCTTC